The 31 T cell receptor beta chains listed next were all sequenced from one sample in a study of CD8+ T cells in alopecia areata. The sample's treatment: oral pan-JAK inhibitor, 5-10 mg twice daily. RNA was extracted and reverse transcribed into cDNA as the sequencing template. Clones were read by immunoSEQ multiplex PCR, and TCRdb kept only the in-frame ones, dropping some. Found here are about 120,000 clones, 53% of them singletons; the top ten hold around 0.44%. Specimen: CD4+ T cells sorted from blood, collected at week 4, from a patient treated with tofacitinib. Receptors were obtained from a human donor with alopecia areata.

The chain combines TRBV30 with TRBJ2-2; 7 nucleotides agree with TRBD1. V lost 6 bases and J lost 4; bases outside the gene matches: 8. Germline V gives CDR1 GTSNPN, CDR2 SVGIG (reference sequence). This CDR3 contains 14 residues. CDR3 amino acids: CACQTGTLTGELFF. Here the CDR3 DNA reads TGTGCCTGCCAGACAGGGACCCTCACCGGGGAGCTGTTTTTT.

This clone was detected only a few times. The chain is built from TRBV5-1 and TRBJ2-7; TRBD2 agrees at 10 bases. There are 17 residues in the CDR3. In germline, CDR1 is SGHRS, CDR2 YFSETQ. J was trimmed by 0 bases and V by 2 bases; bases with no gene match: 8. The CDR3 sequence is CASSLRALAGTSYEQYF. The DNA for the CDR3 is TGCGCCAGCAGCTTAAGAGCACTAGCGGGGACCTCCTACGAGCAGTACTTC.

Turning to this clone: One end of the junction is discordant with germline, which a read error may explain. V gene TRBV28 combines with J gene TRBJ2-3; D possibly uses TRBD1 or TRBD2 (5 bases each). CDR1 is MDHEN, CDR2 SYDVKM, per germline. The CDR3 has 11 residues. CDR3: CASSDRDGRDF. CDR3 nucleotides: TGTGCCAGCAGTGACCGGGACGGGCGGGATTTT.

The chain joins TRBV5-4 to TRBJ1-2, with 9 bases that match TRBD1. Germline trimming cut 4 bases from V and 6 bases from J; bases unmatched to any gene: 7. CDR3 length: 14 residues. Looked up from germline, CDR1 is SGHNT and CDR2 is YYREEE (reference sequence). CDR3 loop: CASSPDRGPNGYTF. The CDR3 DNA follows: TGTGCCAGCAGCCCGGACAGGGGACCCAATGGCTACACCTTC.

The V and J genes are TRBV27 and TRBJ2-3; 7 bases map to TRBD2. The CDR3 is 18 residues long. The germline gives CDR1 MNHEY, CDR2 SMNVEV (reference sequence). The junction had 14 bases not matched to a gene; V was cut back by 5 bases and J by 0 bases. CDR3 sequence: CASSLLGRGGASTDTQYF. CDR3 coding DNA: TGTGCCAGCAGTCTCCTCGGACGCGGGGGAGCTAGCACAGATACGCAGTATTTT.

V is TRBV29-1 and J is TRBJ2-2; the match to TRBD1 covers 9 bases. The CDR3 has 15 residues. The V gene's germline CDR1 is SQVTM and CDR2 ANQGSEA. J was trimmed by 4 bases and V by 1 base; bases with no gene match: 4. The CDR3 DNA reads as TGCAGCGTTGAAGGGGGACAGGGTAGCACCGGGGAGCTGTTTTTT. Amino acids: CSVEGGQGSTGELFF.

V is TRBV6-6 and J is TRBJ1-5; 7 bases map to TRBD1. J gave up 0 bases and V 7 bases, and 6 bases lay outside the gene matches. The CDR3 runs 15 residues. The germline CDR1 and CDR2 sequences are MNHNY and SVGAGI (reference sequence). DNA for the CDR3: TGTGCCAGCACCCAAGCAGGGGGTAGCAATCAGCCCCAGCATTTT. Amino acid sequence: CASTQAGGSNQPQHF.

The rearrangement uses TRBV25-1 and TRBJ2-7; D may be TRBD2 (6 bases). Trimming took off 10 bases at V and 4 bases at J, with 14 bases between the two ends. From germline, CDR1 is MGHDK and CDR2 SYGVNS. CDR3 size: 12 residues. The CDR3 DNA reads as TGTGCCACATCGATGACTAGTTACGAGCAGTACTTC. This encodes CATSMTSYEQYF.

The genes are TRBV7-8 and TRBJ2-5; D could derive from TRBD1 or TRBD2 (6 bases each). V was cut by 1 base and J by 6 bases, with 15 bases left in between. This CDR3 region has 15 residues. Germline loops: CDR1 SGHVS, CDR2 FQNEAQ. The chain's CDR3 is CASSLDSVRGQTQYF. CDR3 nucleotides: TGTGCCAGCAGCTTAGATTCCGTCCGGGGGCAGACCCAGTACTTC.

The chain uses TRBV7-8 and TRBJ2-7; D is possibly TRBD1 or TRBD2 (5 bases each). Germline lookup yields CDR1 SGHVS and CDR2 FQNEAQ. This CDR3 contains 16 residues. V lost 5 bases and J lost 3, with 20 bases in between. The CDR3 loop reads CASSKVRDGGFYEQYF. In DNA form, the CDR3 reads TGTGCCAGCAGCAAAGTCCGGGACGGTGGGTTCTACGAGCAGTACTTC.

The chain links TRBV30 to TRBJ1-4; D unclear. The V gene lost 2 bases and the J gene lost 3 bases, with 13 bases spanning the gap. This CDR3 is 15 amino acids long. Germline loops: CDR1 GTSNPN, CDR2 SVGIG (reference sequence). As DNA, the CDR3 is TGTGCCTGGAGTCCCGGGCAGTCCCCTAATGAAAAACTGTTTTTT. It specifies CAWSPGQSPNEKLFF.

The V gene is TRBV28, the J gene TRBJ2-7, with unresolved D. Germline V CDR1 and CDR2: MDHEN, SYDVKM. Trimming took 5 bases from V and 3 from J, leaving 5 bases between them. The CDR3 loop spans 11 amino acids. CDR3 coding DNA: TGTGCCAGCAGTGGGGTCTACGAGCAGTACTTC. Its protein product is CASSGVYEQYF.

The chain is built from TRBV5-6 and TRBJ2-5, with D maybe TRBD2 (6 bases). CDR3 size: 16 residues. Between the trimmed V and J ends, which lost 6 bases and 1 base, there was a span of 19 bases. Looked up from germline, CDR1 is SGHDT and CDR2 is YYEEEE. The CDR3 DNA reads as TGTGCCAGCAAGCTTTTCTTACCGGGACTCCAAGAGACCCAGTACTTC. Translating gives CASKLFLPGLQETQYF.

V and J are TRBV29-1 and TRBJ2-1; 7 bases align to TRBD1. The J segment lost 2 bases and the V segment lost 7 bases, leaving 8 bases of the junction unmatched. Per germline, CDR1 SQVTM and CDR2 ANQGSEA. The CDR3 extends over 14 amino acids. The CDR3 sequence is CSALIQGTYNEQFF. The CDR3 DNA reads TGCAGCGCCCTAATACAGGGGACCTACAATGAGCAGTTCTTC.

This chain connects TRBV25-1 to TRBJ1-2; D might be TRBD1 (5 bases). The V end was cut by 2 bases, the J end by 2 bases, with 9 bases between. This CDR3 is built from 14 residues. Germline CDR1 and CDR2: MGHDK and SYGVNS. CDR3 protein: CASSELRQNYGYTF. In DNA form, the CDR3 reads TGTGCCAGCAGTGAACTGCGACAGAACTATGGCTACACCTTC.

In its sample, this clone was seen a few times. The CDR3 DNA is TGCAGCGTTGAAGAGGGGCGAGACACTGAAGCTTTCTTT. This encodes CSVEEGRDTEAFF. The rearrangement links TRBV29-1 to TRBJ1-1, with D tentatively TRBD1 (5 bases). Germline values: CDR1 SQVTM, CDR2 ANQGSEA. The CDR3 sequence is 13 residues long. Trimming shortened V by 0 bases and J by 3 bases, and 8 bases separated the two germline ends.

This rearrangement joins TRBV18 to TRBJ2-7; D is uncertain. The V end lost 0 bases, the J end lost 3 bases, and 12 bases lay between the germline ends. The CDR3 runs to 15 residues. Germline CDR1 and CDR2: KGHSH and LQKENI. CDR3 loop: CASSPPSAAFYEQYF. The CDR3 bases are TGTGCCAGCTCACCACCGAGCGCCGCCTTCTACGAGCAGTACTTC.

The chain uses TRBV30 and TRBJ1-1, with 8 bases aligning to TRBD1. J was trimmed by 5 bases and V by 6 bases; bases with no gene match: 11. Germline CDR1 GTSNPN, CDR2 SVGIG (reference sequence). This CDR3 has 14 residues. As DNA, the CDR3 is TGTGCCTGCAACAGGATCACAGGGGGGACTGAAGCTTTCTTT. It encodes CACNRITGGTEAFF.

This clone was counted once. V is TRBV30 and J is TRBJ1-5, with D possibly matching TRBD1 (6 bases). Germline V gene lookup returns CDR1 GTSNPN and CDR2 SVGIG (reference sequence). V lost 0 bases, J lost 3 bases, and 15 bases lay in between. The CDR3 has 16 amino acids. The CDR3 protein is CAWSVRGQPLNQPQHF. The CDR3 DNA reads as TGTGCCTGGAGTGTACGGGGGCAACCCCTCAATCAGCCCCAGCATTTT.

Written as DNA, the CDR3 is TGTGCCAGCAGCCAAGCGATTTATGACAGCTCCTACGAGCAGTACTTC. Protein product: CASSQAIYDSSYEQYF. The chain combines TRBV4-2 with TRBJ2-7; tentative D call: TRBD1 (5 bases). The CDR3 is 16 residues long. V was cut by 1 base and J by 0 bases, with 13 bases left in between. Germline CDR1 and CDR2: LGHNA and YNFKEQ.

This clone has just a few counts. The V and J genes are TRBV2 and TRBJ1-6; 7 positions match TRBD1. CDR1 is SNHLY, CDR2 FYNNEI, per germline. This CDR3 contains 15 residues. Trimming at V came to 6 bases and at J to 6 bases, leaving 8 bases not matched to a gene. The CDR3, as DNA: TGTGCCAGCAGCGCAACGGGACAGAGTAATTCACCCCTCCACTTT. Amino acids: CASSATGQSNSPLHF.

The rearrangement links TRBV29-1 to TRBJ1-2, with TRBD1 as a possible D gene (6 bases). Looked up from germline, CDR1 is SQVTM and CDR2 is ANQGSEA. The CDR3 spans 14 residues. The V and J ends lost 6 bases and 2 bases respectively, with 16 bases between them. The CDR3 is CSVAGGAENYGYTF. The CDR3, as DNA: TGCAGCGTCGCCGGGGGCGCGGAAAACTATGGCTACACCTTC.

The rearrangement joins TRBV20-1 to TRBJ2-7; the D is unclear. This CDR3 region has 11 residues. CDR1 is DFQATT and CDR2 is SNEGSKA in the germline V gene (reference sequence). Trimming pared 3 bases from V and 1 base from J, leaving 4 bases between. The CDR3 nucleotides are TGCAGTGCTAGCGCTTCCTACGAGCAGTACTTC. This codes for CSASASYEQYF.

The chain links TRBV5-1 to TRBJ2-7; TRBD2 might be the D (5 bases). Per the germline V gene, CDR1 is SGHRS and CDR2 is YFSETQ. Trimming removed 2 bases from V and 1 base from J, with 13 bases in between. The CDR3 totals 15 residues. The CDR3 bases are TGCGCCAGCAGCTTATTGAGGGAGTTTTCCTACGAGCAGTACTTC. Protein sequence: CASSLLREFSYEQYF. The full variable domain, completed using reference TRBV5-1 and TRBJ2-7, is KAGVTQTPRYLIKTRGQQVTLSCSPISGHRSVSWYQQTPGQGLQFLFEYFSETQRNKGNFPGRFSGRQFSNSRSEMNVSTLELGDSALYLCASSLLREFSYEQYFGPGTRLTVT.

J is TRBJ2-7 and V is TRBV6-5, with 9 bases fitting TRBD1. The CDR3 has 15 residues. CDR1 is MNHEY and CDR2 is SVGAGI in the germline V gene. Trimming removed 5 bases from V and 5 bases from J; junction bases left unmatched: 10. The CDR3 DNA is TGTGCCAGCAGTAAACTACAGGACAGGGGCCACGAGCAGTACTTC. This gives the protein CASSKLQDRGHEQYF.

In DNA form, the CDR3 reads TGTGCCAGCAAGTCGGGGGCAGATACGCAGTATTTT. Amino acids: CASKSGADTQYF. The gene calls are TRBV2 and TRBJ2-3, with D perhaps TRBD2 (6 bases). Trimming shortened V by 7 bases and J by 4 bases, and 9 bases separated the two germline ends. Germline V CDR1 and CDR2: SNHLY, FYNNEI. There are 12 residues in the CDR3. The complete variable domain, with remaining parts taken from reference TRBV2 and TRBJ2-3, reads EPEVTQTPSHQVTQMGQEVILRCVPISNHLYFYWYRQILGQKVEFLVSFYNNEISEKSEIFDDQFSVERPDGSNFTLKIRSTKLEDSAMYFCASKSGADTQYFGPGTRLTVL.

The CDR3 reads CASSPQTGAMNTEAFF. CDR3 nucleotide sequence: TGCGCCAGCAGCCCCCAGACAGGGGCTATGAACACTGAAGCTTTCTTT. The genes are TRBV4-1 and TRBJ1-1; 8 bases map to TRBD1. CDR1 is MGHRA, CDR2 YSYEKL, per germline. With V trimmed by 4 bases and J by 0 bases, 7 bases remained unmatched. The CDR3 sequence is 16 residues long.

V usage is TRBV21-1 and J usage is TRBJ2-3; the D call TRBD1 from the table was never checked on the DNA. TRBV21-1 is described as a pseudogene. The CDR3 has 13 residues. DNA of the CDR3: TGTGCCAGCAGCATTACCCGACAGTGTGGCCAGTATTTT. Residues: CASSITRQCGQYF.

V usage is TRBV6-1 and J usage is TRBJ2-7; 9 bases are a match to TRBD2. Germline V gene data show CDR1 as MNHNS and CDR2 as SASEGT. The CDR3 covers 14 residues. V was pared by 8 bases and J by 4 bases, with 9 bases of the junction left unmatched. CDR3 nucleotides: TGTGCCAGCCAGAGCGGGGGGATTCAATACGAGCAGTACTTC. Its protein is CASQSGGIQYEQYF.

The rearrangement links TRBV4-1 to TRBJ2-7; D tentatively reads TRBD1 or TRBD2 (5 bases each). V lost 4 bases to trimming and J lost 7 bases, with 11 bases between them. Germline lookup yields CDR1 MGHRA and CDR2 YSYEKL. This CDR3 has 12 residues. The CDR3 spells CASSLIEGEQYF. In nucleotides, the CDR3 is TGCGCCAGCAGCCTTATAGAGGGGGAGCAGTACTTC.

The chain is built from TRBV30 and TRBJ2-7; D unclear. CDR1 and CDR2 from the germline V gene are GTSNPN and SVGIG (reference sequence). There are 13 residues in the CDR3. V lost 0 bases, J lost 2 bases, and 8 bases lay in between. The chain's CDR3 is CAWSVEPTYEQYF. CDR3 in DNA: TGTGCCTGGAGTGTTGAGCCAACCTACGAGCAGTACTTC.